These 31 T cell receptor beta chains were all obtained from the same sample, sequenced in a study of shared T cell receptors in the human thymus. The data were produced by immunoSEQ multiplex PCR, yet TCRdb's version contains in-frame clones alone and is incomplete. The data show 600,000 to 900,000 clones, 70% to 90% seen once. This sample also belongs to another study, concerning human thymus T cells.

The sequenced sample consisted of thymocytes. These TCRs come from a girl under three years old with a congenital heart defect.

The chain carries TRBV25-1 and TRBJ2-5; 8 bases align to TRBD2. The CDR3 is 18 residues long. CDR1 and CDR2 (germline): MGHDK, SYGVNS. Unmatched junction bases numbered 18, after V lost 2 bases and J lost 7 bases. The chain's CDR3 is CASSEQDVRGGPWVTQYF. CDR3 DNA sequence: TGTGCCAGCAGTGAACAGGATGTACGGGGGGGCCCTTGGGTGACCCAGTACTTC.

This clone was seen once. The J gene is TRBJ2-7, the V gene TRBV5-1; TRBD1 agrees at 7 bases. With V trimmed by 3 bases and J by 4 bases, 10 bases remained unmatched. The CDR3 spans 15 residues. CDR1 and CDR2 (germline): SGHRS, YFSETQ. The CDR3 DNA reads TGCGCCAGCAGCTCCGCCTTAACAGGGGCTTACGAGCAGTACTTC. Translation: CASSSALTGAYEQYF.

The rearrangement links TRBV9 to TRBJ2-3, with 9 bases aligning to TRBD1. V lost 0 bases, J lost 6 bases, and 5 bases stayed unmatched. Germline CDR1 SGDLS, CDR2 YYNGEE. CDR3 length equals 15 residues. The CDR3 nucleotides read TGTGCCAGCAGCGTAGCCGGGACAGGGATCGATACGCAGTATTTT. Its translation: CASSVAGTGIDTQYF.

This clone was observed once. The CDR3 coding sequence is TGCAGCGTTGTAACACGCCATCGCCGCTATGGCTACACCTTC. It encodes CSVVTRHRRYGYTF. The rearrangement uses TRBV29-1 and TRBJ1-2; D unclear. V was trimmed by 4 bases and J by 4 bases, leaving 16 bases between them. The CDR3 runs 14 residues. The V gene's germline CDR1 is SQVTM and CDR2 ANQGSEA.

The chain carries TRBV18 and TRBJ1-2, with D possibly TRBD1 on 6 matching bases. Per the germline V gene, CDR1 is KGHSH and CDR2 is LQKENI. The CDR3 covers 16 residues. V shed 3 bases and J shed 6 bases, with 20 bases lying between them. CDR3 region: CASSPRGGGGVDGYTF. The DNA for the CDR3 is TGTGCCAGCTCACCTCGGGGCGGGGGGGGCGTCGATGGCTACACCTTC.

The CDR3 loop reads CASSEALSGNHKHGIQYF. CDR3 in DNA: TGTGCCAGCAGTGAAGCGCTTTCGGGGAATCACAAACACGGGATTCAGTACTTC. This sequence joins TRBV6-1 and TRBJ2-4, with a weak D call TRBD2 (5 bases). The V gene's germline CDR1 is MNHNS and CDR2 SASEGT. Trimming stripped 0 bases from V and 10 bases from J, with 25 bases between. The CDR3 sequence is 18 residues long.

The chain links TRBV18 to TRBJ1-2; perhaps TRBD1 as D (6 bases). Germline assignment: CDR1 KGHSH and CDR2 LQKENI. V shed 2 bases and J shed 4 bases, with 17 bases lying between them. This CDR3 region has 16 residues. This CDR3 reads CASSPAGQLYSYGYTF. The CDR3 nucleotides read TGTGCCAGCTCACCAGCTGGACAGCTCTATTCCTATGGCTACACCTTC.

CDR3 coding DNA: TGTGCCAGCAGCCCCCAGGTTTCTAACTATGGCTACACCTTC. This codes for CASSPQVSNYGYTF. The chain has TRBV5-5 and TRBJ1-2; D is unclear. Germline CDR1 SGHKS, CDR2 YYEKEE (reference sequence). The CDR3 spans 14 residues. Trimming shortened V by 4 bases and J by 0 bases, and 10 bases separated the two germline ends. The full variable domain, in which reference TRBV5-5 and TRBJ1-2 provide the parts outside the CDR3, is DAGVTQSPTHLIKTRGQQVTLRCSPISGHKSVSWYQQVLGQGPQFIFQYYEKEERGRGNFPDRFSARQFPNYSSELNVNALLLGDSALYLCASSPQVSNYGYTFGSGTRLTVV.

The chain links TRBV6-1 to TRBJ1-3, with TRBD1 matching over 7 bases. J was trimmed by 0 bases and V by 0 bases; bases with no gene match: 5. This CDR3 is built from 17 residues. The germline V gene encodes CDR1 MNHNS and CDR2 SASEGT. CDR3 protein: CASSEALGGHSGNTIYF. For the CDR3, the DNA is TGTGCCAGCAGTGAAGCGCTAGGGGGCCACTCTGGAAACACCATATATTTT.

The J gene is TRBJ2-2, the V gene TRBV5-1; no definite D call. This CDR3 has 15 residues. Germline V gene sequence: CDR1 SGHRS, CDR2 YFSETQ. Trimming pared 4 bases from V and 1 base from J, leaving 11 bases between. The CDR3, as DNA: TGCGCCAGCAGCGAGCCCCTCGGGAACACCGGGGAGCTGTTTTTT. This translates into CASSEPLGNTGELFF. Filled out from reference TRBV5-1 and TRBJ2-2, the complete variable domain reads KAGVTQTPRYLIKTRGQQVTLSCSPISGHRSVSWYQQTPGQGLQFLFEYFSETQRNKGNFPGRFSGRQFSNSRSEMNVSTLELGDSALYLCASSEPLGNTGELFFGEGSRLTVL.

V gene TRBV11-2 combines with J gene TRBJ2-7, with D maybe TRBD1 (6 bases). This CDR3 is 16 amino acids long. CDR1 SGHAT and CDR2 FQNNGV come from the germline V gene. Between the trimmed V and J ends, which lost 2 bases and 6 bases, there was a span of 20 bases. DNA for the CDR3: TGTGCCAGCAGCTTAAGCAGGGCAGGGGTATTATTCGAGCAGTACTTC. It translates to CASSLSRAGVLFEQYF. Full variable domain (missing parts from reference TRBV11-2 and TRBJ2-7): EAGVAQSPRYKIIEKRQSVAFWCNPISGHATLYWYQQILGQGPKLLIQFQNNGVVDDSQLPKDRFSAERLKGVDSTLKIQPAKLEDSAVYLCASSLSRAGVLFEQYFGPGTRLTVT.

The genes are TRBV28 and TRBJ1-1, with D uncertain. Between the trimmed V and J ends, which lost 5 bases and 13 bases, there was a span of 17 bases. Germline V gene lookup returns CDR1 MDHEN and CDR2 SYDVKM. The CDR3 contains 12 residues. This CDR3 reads CASSGGPGLLFF. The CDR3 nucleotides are TGTGCCAGCAGTGGAGGACCTGGTTTACTTTTCTTT.

CDR3 protein: CASSFGGGTGKAYNEQFF. The CDR3 bases are TGCGCCAGCAGCTTCGGTGGGGGGACAGGGAAGGCTTACAATGAGCAGTTCTTC. The chain recombines TRBV5-1 with TRBJ2-1; 9 bases agree with TRBD1. Trimming took 2 bases from V and 4 from J; bases not matched to a gene: 13. This CDR3 is built from 18 residues. Looked up from germline, CDR1 is SGHRS and CDR2 is YFSETQ.

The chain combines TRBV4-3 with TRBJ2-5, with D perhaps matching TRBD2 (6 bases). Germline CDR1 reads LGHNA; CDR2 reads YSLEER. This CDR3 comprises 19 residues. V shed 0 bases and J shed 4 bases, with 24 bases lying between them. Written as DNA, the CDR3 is TGCGCCAGCAGCCAAGAGTGGAGGGACTCGCATCTAAGGCGAGAGACCCAGTACTTC. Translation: CASSQEWRDSHLRRETQYF.

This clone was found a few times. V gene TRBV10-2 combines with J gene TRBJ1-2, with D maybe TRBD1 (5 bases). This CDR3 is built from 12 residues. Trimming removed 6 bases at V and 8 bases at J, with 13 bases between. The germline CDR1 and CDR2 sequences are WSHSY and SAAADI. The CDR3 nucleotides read TGCGCCAGCAGAACGGGGGTAGGGGGCTACACCTTC. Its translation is CASRTGVGGYTF.

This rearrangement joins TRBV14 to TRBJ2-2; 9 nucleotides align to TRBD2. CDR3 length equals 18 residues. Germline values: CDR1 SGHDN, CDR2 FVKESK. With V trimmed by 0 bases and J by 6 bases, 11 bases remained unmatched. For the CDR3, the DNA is TGTGCCAGCAGCCAAGATCCGGTAGCGGGGGTGTGGGCCGGGGAGCTGTTTTTT. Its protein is CASSQDPVAGVWAGELFF.

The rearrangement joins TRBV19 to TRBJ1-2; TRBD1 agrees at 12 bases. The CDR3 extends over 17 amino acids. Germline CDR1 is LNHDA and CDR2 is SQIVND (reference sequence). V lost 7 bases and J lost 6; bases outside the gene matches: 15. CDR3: CASTHPGQGAGRNGYTF. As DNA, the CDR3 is TGTGCCAGTACCCACCCGGGACAGGGGGCTGGAAGGAATGGCTACACCTTC.

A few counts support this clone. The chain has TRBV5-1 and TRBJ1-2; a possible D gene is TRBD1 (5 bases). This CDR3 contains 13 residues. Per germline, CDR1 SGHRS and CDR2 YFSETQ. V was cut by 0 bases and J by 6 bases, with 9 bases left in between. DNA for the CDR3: TGCGCCAGCAGCTTGGTGGAAGGGGATGGCTACACCTTC. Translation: CASSLVEGDGYTF.

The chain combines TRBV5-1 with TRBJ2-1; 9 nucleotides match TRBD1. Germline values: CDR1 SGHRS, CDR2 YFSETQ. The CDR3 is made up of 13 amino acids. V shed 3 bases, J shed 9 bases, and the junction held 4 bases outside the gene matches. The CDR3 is CASSSTGGGEQFF. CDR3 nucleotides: TGCGCCAGCAGCTCGACAGGGGGTGGTGAGCAGTTCTTC.

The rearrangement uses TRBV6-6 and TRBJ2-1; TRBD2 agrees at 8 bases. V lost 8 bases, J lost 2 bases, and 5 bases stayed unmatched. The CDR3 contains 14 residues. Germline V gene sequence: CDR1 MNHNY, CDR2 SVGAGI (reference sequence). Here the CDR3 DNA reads TGTGCCAGCCTGGTCGGGGGGGCCTACAATGAGCAGTTCTTC. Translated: CASLVGGAYNEQFF.

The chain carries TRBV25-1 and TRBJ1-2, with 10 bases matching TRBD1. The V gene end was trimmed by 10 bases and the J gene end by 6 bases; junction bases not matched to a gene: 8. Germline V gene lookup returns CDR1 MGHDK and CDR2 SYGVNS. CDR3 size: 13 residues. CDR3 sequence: CATQDRGLDGYTF. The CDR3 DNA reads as TGTGCCACCCAAGACAGGGGGCTGGATGGCTACACCTTC.

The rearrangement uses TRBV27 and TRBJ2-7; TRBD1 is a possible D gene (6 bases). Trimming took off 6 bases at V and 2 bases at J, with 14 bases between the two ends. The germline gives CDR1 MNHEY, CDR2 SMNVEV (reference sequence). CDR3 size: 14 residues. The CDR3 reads CASSPKDRAYEQYF. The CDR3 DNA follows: TGTGCCAGCAGCCCAAAGGACAGAGCCTACGAGCAGTACTTC.

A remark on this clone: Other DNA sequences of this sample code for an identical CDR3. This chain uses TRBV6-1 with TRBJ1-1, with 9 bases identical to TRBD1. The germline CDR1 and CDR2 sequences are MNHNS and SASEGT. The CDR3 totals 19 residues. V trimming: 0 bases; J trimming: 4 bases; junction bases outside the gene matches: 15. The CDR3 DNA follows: TGTGCCAGCAGTGAAGCGGCGTCCCGGGACAGGGAGGGAAGCACTGAAGCTTTCTTT. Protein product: CASSEAASRDREGSTEAFF.

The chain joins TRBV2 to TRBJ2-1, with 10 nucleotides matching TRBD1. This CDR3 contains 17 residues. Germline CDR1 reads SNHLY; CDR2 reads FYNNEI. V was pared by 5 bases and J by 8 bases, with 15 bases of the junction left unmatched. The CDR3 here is CASSITTGTGDSDEQFF. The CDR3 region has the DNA TGTGCCAGCAGTATCACCACCGGGACAGGGGATAGCGATGAGCAGTTCTTC. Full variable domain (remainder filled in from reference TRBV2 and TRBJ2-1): EPEVTQTPSHQVTQMGQEVILRCVPISNHLYFYWYRQILGQKVEFLVSFYNNEISEKSEIFDDQFSVERPDGSNFTLKIRSTKLEDSAMYFCASSITTGTGDSDEQFFGPGTRLTVL.

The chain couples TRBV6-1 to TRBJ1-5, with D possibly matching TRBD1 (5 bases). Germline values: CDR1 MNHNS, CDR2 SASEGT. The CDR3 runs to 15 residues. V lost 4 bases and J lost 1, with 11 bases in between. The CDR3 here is CASSAGGLSNQPQHF. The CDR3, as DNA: TGTGCCAGCAGTGCCGGGGGATTGAGCAATCAGCCCCAGCATTTT.

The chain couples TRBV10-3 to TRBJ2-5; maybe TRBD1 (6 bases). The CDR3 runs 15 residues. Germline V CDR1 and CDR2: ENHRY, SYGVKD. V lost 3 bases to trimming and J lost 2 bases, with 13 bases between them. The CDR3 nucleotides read TGTGCCATCAGTGACCTCCGACAGGCGCAAGAGACCCAGTACTTC. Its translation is CAISDLRQAQETQYF.

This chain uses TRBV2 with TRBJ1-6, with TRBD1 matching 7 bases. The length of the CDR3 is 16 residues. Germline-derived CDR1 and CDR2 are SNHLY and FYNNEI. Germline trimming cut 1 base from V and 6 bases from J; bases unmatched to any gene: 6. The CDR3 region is CASSEDMTGINSPLHF. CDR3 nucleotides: TGTGCCAGCAGTGAAGATATGACAGGGATTAATTCACCCCTCCACTTT.

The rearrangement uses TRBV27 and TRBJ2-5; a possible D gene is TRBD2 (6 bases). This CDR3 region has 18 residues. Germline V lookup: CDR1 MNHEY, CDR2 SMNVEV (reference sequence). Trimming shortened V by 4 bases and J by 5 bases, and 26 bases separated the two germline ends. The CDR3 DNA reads TGTGCCAGCAGTTCCCACTCCCCGACTAGTACGGGTGGTGAGACCCAGTACTTC. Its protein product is CASSSHSPTSTGGETQYF.

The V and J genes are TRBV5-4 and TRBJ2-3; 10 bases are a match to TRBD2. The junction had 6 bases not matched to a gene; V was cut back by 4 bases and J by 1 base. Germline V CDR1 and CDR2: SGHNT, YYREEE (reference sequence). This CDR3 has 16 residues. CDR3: CASSGLAGARTDTQYF. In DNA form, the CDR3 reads TGTGCCAGCAGCGGGCTAGCGGGGGCCCGCACAGATACGCAGTATTTT.

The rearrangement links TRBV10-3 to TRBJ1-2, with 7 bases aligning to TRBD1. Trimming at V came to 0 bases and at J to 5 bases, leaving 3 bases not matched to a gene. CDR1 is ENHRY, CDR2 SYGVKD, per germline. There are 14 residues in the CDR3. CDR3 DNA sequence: TGTGCCATCAGTGAGTCACAGGGGAGGTATGGCTACACCTTC. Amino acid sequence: CAISESQGRYGYTF.

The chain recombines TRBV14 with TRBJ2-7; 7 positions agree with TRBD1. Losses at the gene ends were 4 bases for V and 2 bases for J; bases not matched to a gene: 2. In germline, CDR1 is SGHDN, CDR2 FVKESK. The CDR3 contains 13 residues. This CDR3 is CASSRGQAYEQYF. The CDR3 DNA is TGTGCCAGCAGCCGAGGACAGGCCTACGAGCAGTACTTC.